Below are 9 T cell receptor beta chains sequenced from a single sample in a study of CXCR3-negative and CXCR3-positive naive CD8 T cells. Via 5' RACE with UMI labels, TRB cDNA libraries were prepared. Reprocessing the 5' RACE reads, TCRdb reports a single entry for every CDR3 protein and omits DNA. This sample contains approximately 6,300 distinct CDR3 sequences. What was sequenced was naive CXCR3- CD8+ T cells from blood. Subset of the sample: CD45RO-CCR7+CD27+CD95- naive CD8+ T cells lacking CXCR3 (TNR3-). These receptors all come from a human donor in good health. Some clones in this sample may be carry-over from other donors' samples.

This chain links TRBV4-3 with TRBJ2-5; without DNA, the TCRdb call of TRBD1 cannot be checked. The CDR3 is 15 amino acids. The germline V gene has CDR1 LGHNA and CDR2 YSLEER. CDR3 sequence: CASSQSGMEQETQYF.

The chain couples TRBV7-2 to TRBJ2-1; with no DNA, the TCRdb D assignment of TRBD2 cannot be verified. Germline V CDR1 and CDR2: SGHTA, FQGNSA. This CDR3 comprises 13 residues. This CDR3 reads CASSPWRGNEQFF. The full variable domain, its missing parts supplied by reference TRBV7-2 and TRBJ2-1, is GAGVSQSPSNKVTEKGKDVELRCDPISGHTALYWYRQSLGQGLEFLIYFQGNSAPDKSGLPSDRFSAERTGGSVSTLTIQRTQQEDSAVYLCASSPWRGNEQFFGPGTRLTVL.

This chain joins TRBV15 and TRBJ2-1; TCRdb's D gene call, TRBD1, goes unchecked for lack of DNA. This CDR3 spans 15 amino acids. Germline lookup yields CDR1 LNHNV and CDR2 YYDKDF (reference sequence). The CDR3 reads CATGAGRSSYNEQFF.

The chain carries TRBV7-2 and TRBJ2-7; TCRdb gives TRBD1 as the D gene, but with no DNA this cannot be confirmed. CDR1 SGHTA and CDR2 FQGNSA come from the germline V gene. The CDR3 length is 14 residues. CDR3 sequence reads: CASSLPGTDYEQYF.

This clonotype registers medium-sized by frequency. The V call is TRBV6-1, the J call TRBJ1-1. The CDR3 spans 17 residues. CDR1 and CDR2 (germline): MNHNS, SASEGT. CDR3 residues: CASSEPTPWAKHTEAFF.

The chain has TRBV12-3 or TRBV12-4 and TRBJ2-7. The CDR3 has 14 residues. The CDR3 protein is CASRPAGRSYEQYF.

This clonotype is medium-sized by frequency. The V and J genes are TRBV21-1 and TRBJ2-1; TCRdb returns TRBD1, unconfirmable since there is no DNA. TRBV21-1 is reported as a pseudogene. The CDR3 spans 15 residues. Here the CDR3 reads CASSKDRDRDHEQFF.

The CDR3 sequence: CASSQDVGPNSYNEHFF. The rearrangement links TRBV4-3 to TRBJ2-1. Germline loops: CDR1 LGHNA, CDR2 YSLEER. The CDR3 has 17 amino acids.

This rearrangement joins TRBV9 to TRBJ1-1. CDR1 is SGDLS, CDR2 YYNGEE, per germline. The CDR3 runs 16 residues. The CDR3 reads CASSVGAGEPNTEAFF.